This TCR beta chain derives from a study of T cell responses to AZD1222 COVID-19 vaccine. Whole-study findings and limits: White British donors predominated, females outnumbered males, and clonal diversity was possibly underestimated. Researchers report vaccine-associated CD4 TCRs spanning spike, with dominance at 160-218 and 743-854.

Assay: immunoSEQ multiplex PCR; the TCRdb copy retains only in-frame clones and omits some. The sample lists 200,000 to 250,000 clones; about 92% were seen once. About this clone itself: Its antigen is still unknown. The sample carries other DNA sequences with the same CDR3.

The CDR3 runs to 13 residues. CDR1 and CDR2 from the germline V gene are SGHTA and FQGNSA. V was cut by 2 bases and J by 0 bases, with 4 bases left in between. V usage is TRBV7-2 and J usage is TRBJ1-1; no clear D gene. This sequence was found in an adult in good health. The input for sequencing was peripheral blood, taken on day 0 of MenACWY control vaccination. This CDR3 reads CASSLKVNTEAFF. DNA for the CDR3: TGTGCCAGCAGCTTAAAAGTGAACACTGAAGCTTTCTTT.